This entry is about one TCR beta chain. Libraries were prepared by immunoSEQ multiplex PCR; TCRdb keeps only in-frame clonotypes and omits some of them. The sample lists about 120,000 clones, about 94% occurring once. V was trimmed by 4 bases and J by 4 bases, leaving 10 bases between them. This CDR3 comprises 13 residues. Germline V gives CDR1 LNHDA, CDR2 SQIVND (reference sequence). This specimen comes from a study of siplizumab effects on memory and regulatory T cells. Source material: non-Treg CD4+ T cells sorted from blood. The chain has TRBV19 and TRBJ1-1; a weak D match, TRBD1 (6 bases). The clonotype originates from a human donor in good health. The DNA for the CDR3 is TGTGCCAGTAGTACAGGACAGATCACTGAAGCTTTCTTT. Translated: CASSTGQITEAFF.